This T cell receptor (beta chain) was identified in a study of blood T cell repertoires in COVID-19. Across the study: PBMCs, B-cell-depleted T cells, or T cells provided the cDNA or gDNA that made up the material.

This clone has more than one count but fewer than ten. CDR3 length: 15 amino acids. CDR1 and CDR2 (germline): MNHEY, SMNVEV (reference sequence). The junction had 4 bases not matched to a gene; V was cut back by 2 bases and J by 5 bases. Profiling relied on immunoSEQ multiplex PCR, and the TCRdb table lists in-frame clones only, not all of them. The profile covers 300,000 to 350,000 clones, with 90% appearing a single time and 0.8% to 1.3% taken by the ten largest. Sequencing was carried out using peripheral blood. The V gene is TRBV27, the J gene TRBJ1-5; TRBD1 matches at 9 bases. This clonotype was obtained from a woman aged 35 to 49 with COVID-19, enrolled during active disease. The CDR3 DNA reads as TGTGCCAGCAGTTTACTCGGGACAGGGTATCAGCCCCAGCATTTT. It translates to CASSLLGTGYQPQHF.